This T cell receptor beta chain appears in the sequencing data of a study of monozygotic twins with inflammatory bowel disease. Reprocessing the 5' RACE reads, TCRdb reports a single entry for every CDR3 protein and omits DNA. This table holds about 300,000 distinct CDR3 sequences. The germline V gene encodes CDR1 SGDLS and CDR2 YYNGEE. The CDR3 sequence is 13 residues long. This TCR derives from a human donor with ulcerative colitis or Crohn's disease, or a healthy co-twin of an affected twin (not recorded which). The genes are TRBV9 and TRBJ1-1; TCRdb gives TRBD1 as the D gene, but with no DNA this cannot be confirmed. The sequencing input was blood. The CDR3 sequence is CASSSLQGAEAFF.